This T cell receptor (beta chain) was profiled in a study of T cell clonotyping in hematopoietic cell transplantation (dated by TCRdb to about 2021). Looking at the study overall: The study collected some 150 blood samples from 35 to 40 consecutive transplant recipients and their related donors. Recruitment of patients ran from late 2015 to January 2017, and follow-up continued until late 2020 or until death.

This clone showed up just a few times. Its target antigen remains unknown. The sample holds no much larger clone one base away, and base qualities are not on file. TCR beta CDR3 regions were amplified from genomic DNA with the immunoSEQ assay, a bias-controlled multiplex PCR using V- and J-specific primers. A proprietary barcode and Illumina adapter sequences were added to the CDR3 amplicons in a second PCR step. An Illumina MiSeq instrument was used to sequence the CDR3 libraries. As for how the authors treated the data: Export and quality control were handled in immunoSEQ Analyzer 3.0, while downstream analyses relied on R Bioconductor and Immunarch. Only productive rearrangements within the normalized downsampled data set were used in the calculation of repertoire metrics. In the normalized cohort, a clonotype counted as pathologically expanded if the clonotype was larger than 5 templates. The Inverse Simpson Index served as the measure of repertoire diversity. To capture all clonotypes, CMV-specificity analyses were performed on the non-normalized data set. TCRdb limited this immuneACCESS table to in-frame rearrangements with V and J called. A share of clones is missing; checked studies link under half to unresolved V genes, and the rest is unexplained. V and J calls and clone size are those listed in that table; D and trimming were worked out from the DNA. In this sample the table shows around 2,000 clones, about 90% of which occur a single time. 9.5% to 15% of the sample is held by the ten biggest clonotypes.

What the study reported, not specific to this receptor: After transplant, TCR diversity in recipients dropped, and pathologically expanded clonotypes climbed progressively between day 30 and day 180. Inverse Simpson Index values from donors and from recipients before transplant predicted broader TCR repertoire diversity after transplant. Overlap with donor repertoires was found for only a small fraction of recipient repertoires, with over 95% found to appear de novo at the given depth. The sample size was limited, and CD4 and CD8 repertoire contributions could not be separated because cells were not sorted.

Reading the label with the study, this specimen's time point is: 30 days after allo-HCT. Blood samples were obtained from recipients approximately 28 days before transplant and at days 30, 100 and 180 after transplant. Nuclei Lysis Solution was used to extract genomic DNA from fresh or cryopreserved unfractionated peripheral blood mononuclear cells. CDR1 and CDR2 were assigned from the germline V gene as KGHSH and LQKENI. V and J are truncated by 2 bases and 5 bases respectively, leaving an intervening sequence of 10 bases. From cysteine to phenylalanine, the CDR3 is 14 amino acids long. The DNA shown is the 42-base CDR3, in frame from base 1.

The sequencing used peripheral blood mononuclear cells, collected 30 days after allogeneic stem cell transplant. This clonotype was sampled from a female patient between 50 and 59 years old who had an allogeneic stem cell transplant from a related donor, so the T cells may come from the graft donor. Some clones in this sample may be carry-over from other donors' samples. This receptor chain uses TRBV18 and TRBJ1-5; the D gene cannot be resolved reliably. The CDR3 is CASSPLSVDQPQHF. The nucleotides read TGTGCCAGCTCACCATTGTCAGTGGATCAGCCCCAGCATTTT.